The entry below gives a single T cell receptor (beta chain) sequence along with its context. The record originates from a study of technical replicates of blood from a handful of donors. Method: immunoSEQ multiplex PCR; TCRdb's copy keeps in-frame clones and lacks some. Of 91,000 or so clones in the sample, 95% were seen once. Germline V gene lookup returns CDR1 SQVTM and CDR2 ANQGSEA. With V trimmed by 3 bases and J by 7 bases, 12 bases remained unmatched. The CDR3 is 15 amino acids. This sequence joins TRBV29-1 and TRBJ2-1; 7 nucleotides agree with TRBD1. Sample: T cells isolated from PBMCs. The receptor was isolated from a human donor in good health. CDR3 bases: TGCAGCGTTGATCGACAGGGTTGGGTGGCGAATGAGCAGTTCTTC. Amino acids: CSVDRQGWVANEQFF.